The clone carrying this T cell receptor beta chain was counted ten times or more. The antigen remains unidentified. The study made its TCR cDNA through 5'RACE template switching. That step introduced a universal primer site along with UMIs. TCRdb recomputed calls from the 5' RACE reads with MiXCR, one row per CDR3 protein. The sample lists about 120,000 distinct CDR3 sequences; about 6.8% were seen once. The CDR3 contains 11 residues. Germline CDR1 reads SNHLY; CDR2 reads FYNNEI. The V end was cut by 7 bases, the J end by 2 bases, with 4 bases between. The data are from a study of T cells after yellow fever vaccination. Points from the study as a whole: The booster saw the reappearance of most primary-vaccination clones (roughly 95% CD4, almost 90% CD8). Few clonotypes appeared in both CD4 and CD8 compartments.

The genes are TRBV2 and TRBJ2-3; D is ambiguous. This sequence originates from a man between 18 and 29 years old who received the YFV17D yellow fever vaccine. The specimen comprised CD4+ T cells sorted from PBMCs, sampled more than 40 days after the first yellow fever vaccination. CDR3 protein: CASKDTDTQYF. CDR3 DNA sequence: TGTGCCAGCAAGGACACAGATACGCAGTATTTT.